The clone carrying this T cell receptor (beta chain) appeared a single time. Here immunoSEQ multiplex PCR was the method, and the copy in TCRdb shows in-frame clones only, minus some. The sample carries about 25,000 clones, around 80% recorded once. This entry is derived from a study of PD-1 blockade in classical Hodgkin lymphoma. Every single patient, without exception, relapsed after autologous stem cell transplantation, and brentuximab vedotin exposure varied. Germline CDR1 PRHDT, CDR2 FYEKMQ (reference sequence). V was clipped by 1 base and J by 6 bases, with 3 bases between them. This CDR3 contains 11 residues.

The receptor was isolated from a human donor with classical Hodgkin lymphoma. Sequenced here: peripheral blood mononuclear cells (PBMCs), sampled at baseline. The chain employs TRBV13 and TRBJ2-5; D unclear. The CDR3 nucleotides are TGTGCCAGCAGCTTAGAAAAGACCCAGTACTTC. Protein sequence: CASSLEKTQYF.